One sample yielded the 22 T cell receptor beta chains listed below, sequenced in a study of T cell responses to AZD1222 COVID-19 vaccine. Sequencing was performed with immunoSEQ multiplex PCR; in TCRdb, only in-frame clones are kept and a portion is missing. Seen here are tens of thousands of clones, roughly 90% observed once, and the top ten hold less than 35%. This specimen consisted of peripheral blood, obtained 28 days after the second AZD1222 dose. These receptors came from an adult who received the AZD1222 COVID-19 vaccine.

The chain carries TRBV9 and TRBJ2-2; 13 nucleotides agree with TRBD2. Germline V gene sequence: CDR1 SGDLS, CDR2 YYNGEE. The CDR3 totals 17 residues. Unmatched junction bases numbered 6, after V lost 3 bases and J lost 4 bases. The CDR3 region is CASSGRLAGGTTGELFF. The CDR3 DNA sequence: TGTGCCAGCAGCGGGAGACTAGCGGGAGGAACCACCGGGGAGCTGTTTTTT.

The rearrangement joins TRBV28 to TRBJ2-2; D might be TRBD2 (6 bases). The CDR3 is made up of 15 amino acids. Looked up from germline, CDR1 is MDHEN and CDR2 is SYDVKM. V lost 6 bases to trimming and J lost 7 bases, with 18 bases between them. The CDR3 loop is CASRLGGMSIGELFF. DNA of the CDR3: TGTGCCAGCAGGTTAGGCGGGATGAGTATCGGGGAGCTGTTTTTT. Full variable domain (rest looked up from reference TRBV28 and TRBJ2-2): DVKVTQSSRYLVKRTGEKVFLECVQDMDHENMFWYRQDPGLGLRLIYFSYDVKMKEKGDIPEGYSVSREKKERFSLILESASTNQTSMYLCASRLGGMSIGELFFGEGSRLTVL.

The V gene is TRBV6-1, the J gene TRBJ2-1; weak D call: TRBD1 (8 bases). Germline CDR1 reads MNHNS; CDR2 reads SASEGT. The CDR3 has 20 amino acids. The V end was cut by 0 bases, the J end by 2 bases, with 23 bases between. The CDR3 spells CASSEAWTGSAGGPYNEQFF. CDR3 nucleotide sequence: TGTGCCAGCAGTGAAGCCTGGACAGGGTCCGCCGGGGGGCCCTACAATGAGCAGTTCTTC.

The V gene is TRBV4-2, the J gene TRBJ2-3; 8 nucleotides agree with TRBD2. The CDR3 has 17 amino acids. Germline-derived CDR1 and CDR2 are LGHNA and YNFKEQ. The ends lost 1 base at V and 2 bases at J; junction bases unmatched: 8. The CDR3 DNA is TGTGCCAGCAGCCAAGTCGCACTAGCGGATTACACAGATACGCAGTATTTT. As protein: CASSQVALADYTDTQYF.

This rearrangement joins TRBV19 to TRBJ1-5; D perhaps matches TRBD1 (6 bases). CDR3 length: 14 amino acids. V was clipped by 8 bases and J by 3 bases, with 14 bases between them. Germline V gene sequence: CDR1 LNHDA, CDR2 SQIVND (reference sequence). CDR3 loop: CASGGGDFNQPQHF. The CDR3 DNA reads as TGTGCCAGTGGGGGGGGCGACTTCAATCAGCCCCAGCATTTT.

The chain combines TRBV19 with TRBJ1-5, with D tentatively TRBD1 (6 bases). Trimming shortened V by 7 bases and J by 2 bases, and 12 bases separated the two germline ends. CDR3 length: 14 residues. CDR1 is LNHDA, CDR2 SQIVND, per germline (reference sequence). The CDR3 is CASNLRGGNQPQHF. The DNA of the CDR3 is TGTGCCAGTAATCTAAGGGGGGGCAATCAGCCCCAGCATTTT.

This rearrangement joins TRBV7-6 to TRBJ2-3; D is unclear. This CDR3 contains 13 residues. CDR1 is SGHVS, CDR2 FNYEAQ, per germline. Trimming left V 1 base short and J 3 bases short, with 5 bases between. The CDR3 loop reads CASSLGRTDTQYF. The CDR3 nucleotides are TGTGCCAGCAGCTTAGGTCGGACAGATACGCAGTATTTT.

The genes are TRBV19 and TRBJ1-6; D is ambiguous. Per germline, CDR1 LNHDA and CDR2 SQIVND (reference sequence). The CDR3 consists of 16 residues. The ends were cut back, 3 bases at V and 5 bases at J, with 14 bases in the middle. Here the CDR3 DNA reads TGTGCCAGTAGTATGGAGGGCAGGCGAGATAATTCACCCCTCCACTTT. Translation gives CASSMEGRRDNSPLHF.

This clone was seen just once. The genes are TRBV9 and TRBJ2-5; 15 bases agree with TRBD2. CDR1 SGDLS and CDR2 YYNGEE come from the germline V gene. The CDR3 is made up of 17 amino acids. With 2 bases clipped from V and 5 bases from J, the junction kept 7 bases outside the gene matches. CDR3 DNA sequence: TGTGCCAGCAGCGTGGGACTAGCGGGAGGATTGGGCGAGACCCAGTACTTC. Amino acids: CASSVGLAGGLGETQYF.

The chain joins TRBV30 to TRBJ2-5, with 7 bases aligning to TRBD1. Trimming at V came to 4 bases and at J to 0 bases, leaving 11 bases not matched to a gene. The CDR3 has 16 amino acids. Germline V lookup: CDR1 GTSNPN, CDR2 SVGIG (reference sequence). The CDR3 nucleotides read TGTGCCTGGAATCACCGACAGGGTCGTCACCAAGAGACCCAGTACTTC. This gives the protein CAWNHRQGRHQETQYF.

The CDR3 sequence is CATSDEAGGSVGQFF. In nucleotides, the CDR3 is TGTGCCACCAGTGACGAAGCGGGAGGCTCAGTCGGGCAGTTCTTC. The rearrangement links TRBV24-1 to TRBJ2-1; 9 bases match TRBD2. V gave up 4 bases and J gave up 12 bases; unmatched junction bases: 12. Germline V gene data show CDR1 as KGHDR and CDR2 as SFDVKD. The CDR3 runs 15 residues.

The chain recombines TRBV6-6 with TRBJ1-6; D may be TRBD1 (5 bases). The CDR3 has 14 residues. Trimming left V 7 bases short and J 7 bases short, with 14 bases between. CDR1 is MNHNY, CDR2 SVGAGI, per germline (reference sequence). CDR3 in DNA: TGTGCCAGCATCCCGGGGGTCGGGAATTCACCCCTCCACTTT. Translation: CASIPGVGNSPLHF.

The rearrangement joins TRBV10-1 to TRBJ1-2; D uncertain. CDR3 length: 13 amino acids. Per the germline V gene, CDR1 is WNHNN and CDR2 is SYGVQD (reference sequence). V was clipped by 5 bases and J by 2 bases, with 9 bases between them. The CDR3 DNA sequence: TGCGCCAGCAGTATGGACGGAAACTATGGCTACACCTTC. It translates to CASSMDGNYGYTF.

The chain recombines TRBV4-1 with TRBJ1-1, with 9 nucleotides matching TRBD1. The trim removed 5 bases at V and 3 bases at J, leaving 7 bases unmatched. CDR1 is MGHRA and CDR2 is YSYEKL in the germline V gene. This CDR3 spans 15 amino acids. The CDR3 here is CASSSPGQGDTEAFF. The CDR3 DNA reads as TGCGCCAGCAGCTCCCCGGGACAGGGAGACACTGAAGCTTTCTTT.

This clone has only one observation. The rearrangement joins TRBV3-1 (or the pseudogene TRBV3-2) to TRBJ2-7; tentative D call: TRBD1 (6 bases). Trimming shortened V by 1 base and J by 3 bases, and 16 bases separated the two germline ends. Germline assignment: CDR1 LGHDT and CDR2 YNNKEL (reference sequence). This CDR3 has 16 amino acids. DNA for the CDR3: TGTGCCAGCAGCCAAGTTACGCCCGGACAGCGCTACGAGCAGTACTTC. This gives the protein CASSQVTPGQRYEQYF.

This clone is a singleton in its sample. The chain has TRBV5-1 and TRBJ2-1; D unclear. V was trimmed by 4 bases and J by 6 bases, leaving 8 bases between them. The CDR3 runs to 12 residues. Looked up from germline, CDR1 is SGHRS and CDR2 is YFSETQ. Here the CDR3 reads CASSIEANEQFF. Here the CDR3 DNA reads TGCGCCAGCAGCATTGAGGCCAATGAGCAGTTCTTC.

V gene TRBV6-5 combines with J gene TRBJ1-6, with 9 nucleotides matching TRBD1. The CDR3 spans 14 residues. Trimming cost V 7 bases and J 10 bases; bases outside gene matches: 8. Germline V gives CDR1 MNHEY, CDR2 SVGAGI. The CDR3 reads CASNRQGESSPLHF. CDR3 coding DNA: TGTGCCAGCAACAGACAGGGGGAATCATCACCCCTCCACTTT.

The J gene is TRBJ1-5, the V gene TRBV5-1; 9 nucleotides agree with TRBD1. In germline, CDR1 is SGHRS, CDR2 YFSETQ. V trimming: 0 bases; J trimming: 7 bases; junction bases outside the gene matches: 5. The CDR3 spans 15 residues. DNA for the CDR3: TGCGCCAGCAGCTTGGCGGGACAGGGAGAACAGCCCCAGCATTTT. Translation: CASSLAGQGEQPQHF.

The rearrangement links TRBV5-6 to TRBJ2-7; 10 bases match TRBD1. Per the germline V gene, CDR1 is SGHDT and CDR2 is YYEEEE. The CDR3 spans 15 residues. The J segment lost 6 bases and the V segment lost 0 bases, leaving 6 bases of the junction unmatched. This chain's CDR3 is CASSLVGQGRREQYF. For the CDR3, the DNA is TGTGCCAGCAGCTTGGTGGGACAGGGGCGTCGCGAGCAGTACTTC.

The V call is TRBV6-5, the J call TRBJ2-5, with a weak D call TRBD1 (6 bases). V lost 6 bases and J 5 bases, leaving 16 bases between the germline ends. Germline loops: CDR1 MNHEY, CDR2 SVGAGI. CDR3 length: 14 amino acids. The CDR3 nucleotides are TGTGCCAGCAGCCTAACAGGGCCTGGTGAGACCCAGTACTTC. This encodes CASSLTGPGETQYF.

The rearrangement joins TRBV28 to TRBJ1-5; 8 nucleotides align to TRBD1. Trimming took 4 bases from V and 1 from J; bases not matched to a gene: 3. Germline V CDR1 and CDR2: MDHEN, SYDVKM. The CDR3 has 15 residues. CDR3: CASSSQGGSNQPQHF. In DNA form, the CDR3 reads TGTGCCAGCAGTTCACAGGGGGGCAGCAATCAGCCCCAGCATTTT.

This clone was seen once. The rearrangement links TRBV3-1 (or the pseudogene TRBV3-2) to TRBJ2-7; a weak D match, TRBD2 (6 bases). The V gene's germline CDR1 is LGHDT and CDR2 YNNKEL (reference sequence). The CDR3 spans 15 residues. The germline V and J ends were trimmed by 1 base and 6 bases, with 16 bases remaining between them. This CDR3 is CASSQATSTYVEQYF. In DNA form, the CDR3 reads TGTGCCAGCAGCCAAGCGACTAGTACATATGTCGAGCAGTACTTC.